This TCR beta chain was captured by sequencing in a study of liver allograft versus peripheral blood T cells. Study overall: Liver transplant recipients had T cell receptor repertoires compared between transplanted liver and peripheral blood.

TCRdb reanalysed the reads using MiXCR and keeps one entry per CDR3 protein. The repertoire holds around 3,800 distinct CDR3 sequences, with about 15% as singletons. V was clipped by 5 bases and J by 3 bases, with 16 bases between them. The CDR3 is made up of 15 amino acids. J is TRBJ2-5 and V is TRBV12-3 or TRBV12-4; D possibly matches TRBD1 or TRBD2 (7 bases each). This TCR was sampled from a human patient who had a liver transplant. Some T cells may arise from the graft donor. In DNA form, the CDR3 reads TGTGCCAGCAGTCGACAGGGCCGGGGGGAAGAGACCCAGTACTTC. Amino acids: CASSRQGRGEETQYF.